These 19 T cell receptor beta chains were sequenced from one sample in a study of shared T cell receptors in the human thymus. Clones were sequenced by immunoSEQ multiplex PCR, and TCRdb holds only the in-frame ones, with some missing. The profile shows some 640,000 clones, around 87% of them singletons. The same specimen was also included in a second study, on human thymus T cells.

The material sequenced was thymocytes. These receptors were collected from a boy under two years old with a congenital heart defect.

This chain joins TRBV28 and TRBJ2-3; 10 bases align to TRBD2. CDR3 length: 16 residues. Losses at the gene ends were 6 bases for V and 4 bases for J; bases not matched to a gene: 10. CDR1 is MDHEN and CDR2 is SYDVKM in the germline V gene. The CDR3 reads CASRRGASGSPDTQYF. CDR3 nucleotides: TGTGCCAGCAGAAGAGGGGCTAGCGGGAGCCCAGATACGCAGTATTTT.

V usage is TRBV28 and J usage is TRBJ1-3; 10 bases are a match to TRBD1. V lost 6 bases and J lost 3; bases outside the gene matches: 8. The CDR3 loop spans 16 amino acids. Germline CDR1 and CDR2: MDHEN and SYDVKM. CDR3 sequence (DNA): TGTGCCAGCAGCCGGGGACAGGGGAAACATGGAAACACCATATATTTT. Its protein product is CASSRGQGKHGNTIYF.

J is TRBJ2-4 and V is TRBV4-1; the match to TRBD2 covers 8 bases. J gave up 0 bases and V 4 bases, and 14 bases lay outside the gene matches. Germline lookup yields CDR1 MGHRA and CDR2 YSYEKL. The CDR3 is made up of 19 amino acids. CDR3 sequence reads: CASSPPRRREALAKNIQYF. The CDR3 region has the DNA TGCGCCAGCAGCCCCCCGAGGAGGCGGGAGGCATTAGCCAAAAACATTCAGTACTTC.

J is TRBJ1-2 and V is TRBV20-1; weak D call: TRBD1 (5 bases). This CDR3 is built from 11 residues. Between the trimmed V and J ends, which lost 5 bases and 6 bases, there was a span of 10 bases. The V gene's germline CDR1 is DFQATT and CDR2 SNEGSKA (reference sequence). The CDR3 is CSAEAGDGYTF. As DNA, the CDR3 is TGCAGTGCTGAGGCGGGGGATGGCTACACCTTC.

This chain links TRBV11-2 with TRBJ1-6; D unresolved. Germline CDR1 is SGHAT and CDR2 is FQNNGV. V lost 2 bases and J 2 bases, leaving 10 bases between the germline ends. The CDR3 sequence is 16 residues long. CDR3 coding DNA: TGTGCCAGCAGCTTATTAGGAGGGCCCTATAATTCACCCCTCCACTTT. Protein: CASSLLGGPYNSPLHF.

The genes are TRBV7-6 and TRBJ2-1; 7 bases agree with TRBD2. The CDR3 consists of 16 residues. Germline V gene lookup returns CDR1 SGHVS and CDR2 FNYEAQ. V lost 3 bases, J lost 3 bases, and 8 bases stayed unmatched. The CDR3 coding sequence is TGTGCCAGCAGCTTGAGGAGGCGGGAGCGCTACAATGAGCAGTTCTTC. Residues: CASSLRRRERYNEQFF.

V usage is TRBV7-7 and J usage is TRBJ2-2; TRBD2 agrees at 13 bases. CDR1 and CDR2 from the germline V gene are SSHAT and FNYEAQ (reference sequence). The length of the CDR3 is 19 residues. V gave up 5 bases and J gave up 5 bases; unmatched junction bases: 14. The CDR3 spells CASSPNPWTSGSGTGELFF. The CDR3 bases are TGTGCCAGCAGCCCCAACCCCTGGACTAGCGGGAGTGGGACCGGGGAGCTGTTTTTT. The full variable domain, its missing parts supplied by reference TRBV7-7 and TRBJ2-2, is GAGVSQSPRYKVTKRGQDVTLRCDPISSHATLYWYQQALGQGPEFLTYFNYEAQPDKSGLPSDRFSAERPEGSISTLTIQRTEQRDSAMYRCASSPNPWTSGSGTGELFFGEGSRLTVL.

J is TRBJ2-3 and V is TRBV28; D possibly corresponds to TRBD2 (6 bases). V was clipped by 5 bases and J by 3 bases, with 21 bases between them. Germline-derived CDR1 and CDR2 are MDHEN and SYDVKM. This CDR3 region has 17 residues. CDR3 in DNA: TGTGCCAGCAGTAGGGATGTTAGCGGCCAAAGAACAGATACGCAGTATTTT. Its translation is CASSRDVSGQRTDTQYF.

The genes are TRBV7-2 and TRBJ2-7; 7 positions agree with TRBD1. The CDR3 is made up of 14 amino acids. V was clipped by 5 bases and J by 2 bases; unmatched bases: 6. Per the germline V gene, CDR1 is SGHTA and CDR2 is FQGNSA. CDR3 coding DNA: TGTGCCAGCAGCCTCGACAGGGTCGCCTACGAGCAGTACTTC. Its translation is CASSLDRVAYEQYF.

The chain is built from TRBV15 and TRBJ2-1; TRBD2 matches at 12 bases. The germline V gene has CDR1 LNHNV and CDR2 YYDKDF (reference sequence). After removal of 3 bases from V and 12 bases from J, the junction contained 15 bases not matched to a gene. This CDR3 comprises 17 residues. The chain's CDR3 is CATSREYLAGGVPGQFF. In DNA form, the CDR3 reads TGTGCCACCAGCAGGGAATACCTAGCGGGGGGGGTTCCGGGGCAGTTCTTC.

This clone was detected a few times. The chain has TRBV9 and TRBJ2-2; possibly TRBD2 for D (5 bases). The CDR3 totals 14 residues. Germline CDR1 and CDR2: SGDLS and YYNGEE. V gave up 0 bases and J gave up 6 bases, with 9 bases separating them. Here the CDR3 DNA reads TGTGCCAGCAGCGTAGGACGGGAACCCGGGGAGCTGTTTTTT. Translated: CASSVGREPGELFF. The full variable domain, in which reference TRBV9 and TRBJ2-2 provide the parts outside the CDR3, is DSGVTQTPKHLITATGQRVTLRCSPRSGDLSVYWYQQSLDQGLQFLIQYYNGEERAKGNILERFSAQQFPDLHSELNLSSLELGDSALYFCASSVGREPGELFFGEGSRLTVL.

A note on this clone: One end of the junction does not line up with germline, which may come from a read error. This chain connects TRBV5-7 to TRBJ2-7; D is possibly TRBD1 (6 bases). TRBV5-7 has ORF status, its function being uncertain. This CDR3 comprises 15 residues. The CDR3 protein is CASSLARDTNYEQYF. The CDR3 DNA is TGTGCCAGCAGTTTGGCCCGGGACACTAATTACGAGCAGTACTTC.

The chain carries TRBV5-1 and TRBJ2-5, with 13 bases identical to TRBD2. CDR1 and CDR2 (germline): SGHRS, YFSETQ. CDR3 length: 17 amino acids. The V gene end was trimmed by 2 bases and the J gene end by 5 bases; junction bases not matched to a gene: 9. This CDR3 reads CASSLPGLAGAQETQYF. DNA for the CDR3: TGCGCCAGCAGCTTACCTGGACTAGCGGGGGCCCAGGAGACCCAGTACTTC.

The chain joins TRBV5-4 to TRBJ2-7, with 8 positions matching TRBD2. This CDR3 is 14 amino acids long. The junction had 8 bases not matched to a gene; V was cut back by 5 bases and J by 4 bases. Germline V gene data show CDR1 as SGHNT and CDR2 as YYREEE (reference sequence). This CDR3 is CASRPGLGRYEQYF. The CDR3 DNA reads as TGTGCCAGCAGGCCGGGACTAGGGAGGTACGAGCAGTACTTC. Variable domain in full (rest from reference TRBV5-4 and TRBJ2-7): ETGVTQSPTHLIKTRGQQVTLRCSSQSGHNTVSWYQQALGQGPQFIFQYYREEENGRGNFPPRFSGLQFPNYSSELNVNALELDDSALYLCASRPGLGRYEQYFGPGTRLTVT.

V is TRBV14 and J is TRBJ2-3, with TRBD2 identical over 8 bases. The CDR3 consists of 17 residues. V was clipped by 3 bases and J by 7 bases; unmatched bases: 15. Germline loops: CDR1 SGHDN, CDR2 FVKESK. The CDR3 DNA reads TGTGCCAGCAGCCATCCTCTAACGAGAGCGGGAGTAAATACGCAGTATTTT. It codes for CASSHPLTRAGVNTQYF.

This chain uses TRBV5-6 with TRBJ1-1; the match to TRBD1 covers 8 bases. After removal of 0 bases from V and 4 bases from J, the junction contained 14 bases not matched to a gene. This CDR3 has 18 residues. The V gene's germline CDR1 is SGHDT and CDR2 YYEEEE. In DNA, the CDR3 is TGTGCCAGCAGCTTGGAGAAAACAGGGGGGGGTGTCGGCACTGAAGCTTTCTTT. Encoded protein: CASSLEKTGGGVGTEAFF.

The chain carries TRBV29-1 and TRBJ2-5; possibly TRBD2 for D (5 bases). The length of the CDR3 is 12 residues. The germline gives CDR1 SQVTM, CDR2 ANQGSEA. Deletions cut 4 bases from V and 5 bases from J, with 11 bases between. The CDR3 loop reads CSVGRRGETQYF. CDR3 DNA sequence: TGCAGCGTTGGACGCAGAGGGGAGACCCAGTACTTC.

This chain connects TRBV18 to TRBJ2-7; 7 bases fit TRBD2. The J segment lost 1 base and the V segment lost 3 bases, leaving 6 bases of the junction unmatched. CDR3 size: 15 residues. CDR1 is KGHSH, CDR2 LQKENI, per germline. The CDR3: CASSPGGPISYEQYF. Here the CDR3 DNA reads TGTGCCAGCTCACCGGGAGGGCCGATATCCTACGAGCAGTACTTC. The entire variable domain, with the rest obtained from reference TRBV18 and TRBJ2-7, is as follows: NAGVMQNPRHLVRRRGQEARLRCSPMKGHSHVYWYRQLPEEGLKFMVYLQKENIIDESGMPKERFSAEFPKEGPSILRIQQVVRGDSAAYFCASSPGGPISYEQYFGPGTRLTVT.

This chain uses TRBV7-3 with TRBJ2-5, with 12 positions matching TRBD2. With V trimmed by 0 bases and J by 7 bases, 9 bases remained unmatched. This CDR3 comprises 17 residues. Germline CDR1 SGHTA, CDR2 FQGTGA. The CDR3 loop is CASSLTGPSGGVATQYF. In nucleotides, the CDR3 is TGTGCCAGCAGCTTAACAGGACCTAGCGGGGGGGTTGCGACCCAGTACTTC.